These 6 T cell receptor beta chains were sequenced from one sample in a study of CD8 T cells in ankylosing spondylitis. These receptors have no identified antigens. One entry per CDR3 protein results from TCRdb running MiXCR on the 5' RACE reads. This repertoire shows hundreds of thousands of distinct CDR3 sequences, about 25% found once; its top ten account for roughly 1%. Regarding the study as a whole: Ankylosing spondylitis blood seemed to carry a telltale TCR beta motif made of several highly homologous variants.

Sequences were obtained from blood, either unsorted or a sorted T cell fraction (not recorded which). The receptors shown here come from a male donor with ankylosing spondylitis.

This clonotype was seen a handful of times. The rearrangement uses TRBV7-9 and TRBJ2-1; no clear D gene. CDR1 SEHNR and CDR2 FQNEAQ come from the germline V gene (reference sequence). This CDR3 comprises 12 residues. The ends were cut back, 4 bases at V and 10 bases at J, with 11 bases in the middle. The CDR3 DNA follows: TGTGCCAGCAGCTCCGAACGTGGGGAGCAGTTCTTC. Its protein product is CASSSERGEQFF.

This sequence joins TRBV5-1 and TRBJ2-7, with 14 bases lining up with TRBD2. Trimming took 4 bases from V and 6 from J; bases not matched to a gene: 6. Per germline, CDR1 SGHRS and CDR2 YFSETQ. The CDR3 sequence is 15 residues long. CDR3 nucleotide sequence: TGCGCCAGCAGCGCGGGACTAGCGGGAGTAAGCGAGCAGTACGTC. This encodes CASSAGLAGVSEQYV.

The V gene is TRBV12-3 or TRBV12-4, the J gene TRBJ2-3; TRBD2 matches at 9 bases. This CDR3 spans 16 amino acids. Trimming at V came to 3 bases and at J to 4 bases, leaving 8 bases not matched to a gene. This CDR3 is CASSFRREGGADTQYF. The CDR3 DNA reads TGTGCCAGCAGTTTCAGGCGGGAGGGCGGGGCAGATACGCAGTATTTT.

This clonotype has just a few counts. CDR3 region: CSASEWNEQFF. The CDR3 DNA sequence: TGCAGTGCTAGCGAGTGGAATGAGCAGTTCTTC. The V call is TRBV20-1, the J call TRBJ2-1; no clear D gene. Germline values: CDR1 DFQATT, CDR2 SNEGSKA (reference sequence). V was clipped by 3 bases and J by 7 bases, with 7 bases between them. This CDR3 has 11 amino acids.

The chain couples TRBV5-1 to TRBJ2-4; 7 bases are shared with TRBD1. This CDR3 has 16 amino acids. The ends lost 3 bases at V and 1 base at J; junction bases unmatched: 7. Germline loops: CDR1 SGHRS, CDR2 YFSETQ. In DNA form, the CDR3 reads TGCGCCAGCAGCTGGGACAGAGGGGGCGCCAAAAACATTCAGTACTTC. It encodes CASSWDRGGAKNIQYF.

This clonotype was detected ten times or more. V gene TRBV24-1 combines with J gene TRBJ2-7; D unclear. Germline values: CDR1 KGHDR, CDR2 SFDVKD. V was cut by 8 bases and J by 1 base, with 8 bases left in between. The CDR3 is made up of 12 amino acids. The CDR3 loop reads CATTDGSYEQYV. CDR3 DNA: TGTGCCACCACGGACGGATCCTACGAGCAGTACGTC.